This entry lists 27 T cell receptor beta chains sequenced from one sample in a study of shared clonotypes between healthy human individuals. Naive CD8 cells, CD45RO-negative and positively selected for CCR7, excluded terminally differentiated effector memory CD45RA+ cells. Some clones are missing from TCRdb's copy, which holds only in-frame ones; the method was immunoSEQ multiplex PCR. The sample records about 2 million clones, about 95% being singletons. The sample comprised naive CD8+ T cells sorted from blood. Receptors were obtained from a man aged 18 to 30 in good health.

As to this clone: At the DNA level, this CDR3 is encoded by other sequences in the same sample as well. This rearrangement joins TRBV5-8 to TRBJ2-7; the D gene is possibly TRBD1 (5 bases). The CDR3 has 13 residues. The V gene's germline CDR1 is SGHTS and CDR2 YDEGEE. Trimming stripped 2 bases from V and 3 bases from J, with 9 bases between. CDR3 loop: CASSLRGIYEQYF. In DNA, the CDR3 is TGTGCCAGCAGCTTAAGGGGAATCTACGAGCAGTACTTC.

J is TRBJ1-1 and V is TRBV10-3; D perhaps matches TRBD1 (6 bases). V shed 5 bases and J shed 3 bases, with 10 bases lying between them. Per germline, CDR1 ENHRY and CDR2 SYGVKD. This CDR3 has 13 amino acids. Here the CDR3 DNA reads TGTGCCATCAGTCAGGGGTCGGACACTGAAGCTTTCTTT. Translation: CAISQGSDTEAFF.

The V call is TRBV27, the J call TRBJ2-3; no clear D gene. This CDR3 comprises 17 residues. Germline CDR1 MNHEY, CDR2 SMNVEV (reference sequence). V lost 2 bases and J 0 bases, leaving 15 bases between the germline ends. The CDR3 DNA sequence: TGTGCCAGCAGTTTACAGTCAGTTATCGGGAGCACAGATACGCAGTATTTT. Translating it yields CASSLQSVIGSTDTQYF.

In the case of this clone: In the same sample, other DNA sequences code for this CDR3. As DNA, the CDR3 is TGTGCCAGCAGTTACGGAAATGAGCAGTTCTTC. Translated: CASSYGNEQFF. The chain recombines TRBV6-5 with TRBJ2-1; no clear D. Germline loops: CDR1 MNHEY, CDR2 SVGAGI. Trimming pared 2 bases from V and 7 bases from J, leaving 3 bases between. This CDR3 comprises 11 residues.

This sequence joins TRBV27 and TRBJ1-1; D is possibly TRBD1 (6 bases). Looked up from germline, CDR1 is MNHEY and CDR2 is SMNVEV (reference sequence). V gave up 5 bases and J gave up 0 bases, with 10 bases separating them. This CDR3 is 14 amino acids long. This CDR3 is CASSPGAMNTEAFF. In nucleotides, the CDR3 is TGTGCCAGCAGTCCGGGGGCGATGAACACTGAAGCTTTCTTT.

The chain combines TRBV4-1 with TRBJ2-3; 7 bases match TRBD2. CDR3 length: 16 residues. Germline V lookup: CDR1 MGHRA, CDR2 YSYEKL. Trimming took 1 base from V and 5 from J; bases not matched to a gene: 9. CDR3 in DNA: TGCGCCAGCAGCCAAGCCGGGGCGGGGGTCTTAGATACGCAGTATTTT. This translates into CASSQAGAGVLDTQYF.

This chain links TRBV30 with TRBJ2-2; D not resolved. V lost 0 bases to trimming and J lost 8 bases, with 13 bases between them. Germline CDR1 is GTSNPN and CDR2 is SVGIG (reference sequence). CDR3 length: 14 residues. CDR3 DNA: TGTGCCTGGAGTGTTGGGCCTAGAGGAGGGGAGCTGTTTTTT. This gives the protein CAWSVGPRGGELFF. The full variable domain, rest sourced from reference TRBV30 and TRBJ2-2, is SQTIHQWPATLVQPVGSPLSLECTVEGTSNPNLYWYRQAAGRGLQLLFYSVGIGQISSEVPQNLSASRPQDRQFILSSKKLLLSDSGFYLCAWSVGPRGGELFFGEGSRLTVL.

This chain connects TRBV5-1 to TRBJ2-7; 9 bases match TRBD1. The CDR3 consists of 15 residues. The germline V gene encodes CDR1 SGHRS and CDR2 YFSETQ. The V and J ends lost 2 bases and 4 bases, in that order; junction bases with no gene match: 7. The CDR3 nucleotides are TGCGCCAGCAGCTTACCCGACAGGGGGGGGTACGAGCAGTACTTC. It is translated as CASSLPDRGGYEQYF. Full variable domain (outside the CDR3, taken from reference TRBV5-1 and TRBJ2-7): KAGVTQTPRYLIKTRGQQVTLSCSPISGHRSVSWYQQTPGQGLQFLFEYFSETQRNKGNFPGRFSGRQFSNSRSEMNVSTLELGDSALYLCASSLPDRGGYEQYFGPGTRLTVT.

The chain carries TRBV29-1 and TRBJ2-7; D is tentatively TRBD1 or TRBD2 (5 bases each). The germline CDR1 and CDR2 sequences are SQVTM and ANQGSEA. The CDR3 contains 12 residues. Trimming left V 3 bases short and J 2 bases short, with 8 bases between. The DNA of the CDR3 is TGCAGCGTTGAGGGGGTTACCTACGAGCAGTACTTC. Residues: CSVEGVTYEQYF.

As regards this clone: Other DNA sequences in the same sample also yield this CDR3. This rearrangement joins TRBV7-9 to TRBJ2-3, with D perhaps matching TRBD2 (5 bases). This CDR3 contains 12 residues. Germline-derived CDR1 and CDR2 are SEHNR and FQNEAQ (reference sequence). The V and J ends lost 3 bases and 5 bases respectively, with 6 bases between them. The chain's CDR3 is CASSFGEDTQYF. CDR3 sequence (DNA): TGTGCCAGCAGCTTCGGGGAAGATACGCAGTATTTT.

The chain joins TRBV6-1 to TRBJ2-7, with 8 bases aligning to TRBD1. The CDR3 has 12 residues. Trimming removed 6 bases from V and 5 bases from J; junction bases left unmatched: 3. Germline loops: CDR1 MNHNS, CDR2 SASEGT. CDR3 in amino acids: CASRDRVNEQYF. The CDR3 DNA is TGTGCCAGCAGGGACAGGGTCAACGAGCAGTACTTC.

CDR3 DNA sequence: TGCGCCAGCAGCCAACCGGGACAGGGGGGATACGAGCAGTACTTC. Translation gives CASSQPGQGGYEQYF. The J gene is TRBJ2-7, the V gene TRBV4-1; 11 positions match TRBD1. Germline lookup yields CDR1 MGHRA and CDR2 YSYEKL. V gave up 2 bases and J gave up 4 bases; unmatched junction bases: 4. This CDR3 has 15 amino acids.

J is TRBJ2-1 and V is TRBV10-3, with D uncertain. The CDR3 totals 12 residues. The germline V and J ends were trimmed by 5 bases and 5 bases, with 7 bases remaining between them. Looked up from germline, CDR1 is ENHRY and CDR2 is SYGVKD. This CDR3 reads CAISLENNEQFF. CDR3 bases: TGTGCCATCAGTCTAGAGAACAATGAGCAGTTCTTC.

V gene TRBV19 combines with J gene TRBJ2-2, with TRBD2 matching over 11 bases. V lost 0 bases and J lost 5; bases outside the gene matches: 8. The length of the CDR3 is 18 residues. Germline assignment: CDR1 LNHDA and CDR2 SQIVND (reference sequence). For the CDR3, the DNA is TGTGCCAGTAGTATAGATCCGCTAGCGGGGGGACCGACCGGGGAGCTGTTTTTT. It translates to CASSIDPLAGGPTGELFF.

CDR3 nucleotides: TGTGCCAGCAGTTACCAGGACAGCGACTACGAGCAGTACTTC. Amino acid sequence: CASSYQDSDYEQYF. The rearrangement joins TRBV6-5 to TRBJ2-7; possible D gene TRBD1, 6 bases. The ends were cut back, 2 bases at V and 3 bases at J, with 11 bases in the middle. This CDR3 is built from 14 residues. Germline loops: CDR1 MNHEY, CDR2 SVGAGI.

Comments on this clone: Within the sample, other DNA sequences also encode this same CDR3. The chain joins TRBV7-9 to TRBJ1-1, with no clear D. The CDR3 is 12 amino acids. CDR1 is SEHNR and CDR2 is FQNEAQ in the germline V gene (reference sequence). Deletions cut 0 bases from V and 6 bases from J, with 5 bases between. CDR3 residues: CASSLAPPEAFF. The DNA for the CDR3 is TGTGCCAGCAGCTTAGCCCCCCCTGAAGCTTTCTTT.

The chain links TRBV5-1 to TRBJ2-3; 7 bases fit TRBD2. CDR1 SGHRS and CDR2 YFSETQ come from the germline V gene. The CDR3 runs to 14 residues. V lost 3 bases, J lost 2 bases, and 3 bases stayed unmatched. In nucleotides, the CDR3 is TGCGCCAGCAGCTCCCTAGCGGACACAGATACGCAGTATTTT. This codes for CASSSLADTDTQYF. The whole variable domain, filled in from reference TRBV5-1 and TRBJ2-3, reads KAGVTQTPRYLIKTRGQQVTLSCSPISGHRSVSWYQQTPGQGLQFLFEYFSETQRNKGNFPGRFSGRQFSNSRSEMNVSTLELGDSALYLCASSSLADTDTQYFGPGTRLTVL.

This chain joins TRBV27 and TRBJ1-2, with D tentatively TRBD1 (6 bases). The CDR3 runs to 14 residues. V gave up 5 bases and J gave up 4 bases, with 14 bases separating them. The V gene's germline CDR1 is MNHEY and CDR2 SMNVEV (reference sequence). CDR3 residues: CASSALRGSYGYTF. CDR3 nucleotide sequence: TGTGCCAGCAGTGCCCTGAGGGGGAGCTATGGCTACACCTTC.

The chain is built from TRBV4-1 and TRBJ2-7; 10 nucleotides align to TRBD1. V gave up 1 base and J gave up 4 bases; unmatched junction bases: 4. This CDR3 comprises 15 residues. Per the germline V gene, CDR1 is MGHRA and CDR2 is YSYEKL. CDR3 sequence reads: CASSQVGTGEYEQYF. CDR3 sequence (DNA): TGCGCCAGCAGCCAAGTCGGGACAGGGGAATACGAGCAGTACTTC.

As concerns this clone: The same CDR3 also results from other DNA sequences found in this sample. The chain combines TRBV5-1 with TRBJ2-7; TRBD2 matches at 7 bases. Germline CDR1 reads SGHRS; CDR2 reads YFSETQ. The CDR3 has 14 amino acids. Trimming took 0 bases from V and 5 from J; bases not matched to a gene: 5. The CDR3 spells CASSLEGGIHEQYF. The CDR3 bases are TGCGCCAGCAGCTTGGAGGGAGGGATCCACGAGCAGTACTTC.

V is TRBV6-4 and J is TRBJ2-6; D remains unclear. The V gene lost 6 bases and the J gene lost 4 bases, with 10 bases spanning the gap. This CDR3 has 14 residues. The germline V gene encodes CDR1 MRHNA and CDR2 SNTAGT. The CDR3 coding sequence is TGTGCCAGCAGCGACATAGCCGGGGCCAACGTCCTGACTTTC. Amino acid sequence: CASSDIAGANVLTF.

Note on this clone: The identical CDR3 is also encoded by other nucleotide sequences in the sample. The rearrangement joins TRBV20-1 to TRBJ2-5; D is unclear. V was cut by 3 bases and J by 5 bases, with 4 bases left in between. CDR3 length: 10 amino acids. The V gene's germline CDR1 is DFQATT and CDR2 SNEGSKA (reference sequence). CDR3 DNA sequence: TGCAGTGCTAGGGGGGAGACCCAGTACTTC. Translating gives CSARGETQYF.

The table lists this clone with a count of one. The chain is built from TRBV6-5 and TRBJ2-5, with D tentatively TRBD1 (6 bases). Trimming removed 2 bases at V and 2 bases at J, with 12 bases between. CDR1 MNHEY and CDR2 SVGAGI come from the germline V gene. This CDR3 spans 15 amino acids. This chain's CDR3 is CASSYATGMQETQYF. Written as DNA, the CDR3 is TGTGCCAGCAGTTACGCGACAGGAATGCAAGAGACCCAGTACTTC.

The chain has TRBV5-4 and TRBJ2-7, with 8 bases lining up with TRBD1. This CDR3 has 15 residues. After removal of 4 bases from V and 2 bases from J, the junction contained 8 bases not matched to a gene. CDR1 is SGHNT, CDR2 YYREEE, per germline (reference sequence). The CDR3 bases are TGTGCCAGCAGCCAGGACCGGGACAGGCCCTACGAGCAGTACTTC. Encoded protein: CASSQDRDRPYEQYF. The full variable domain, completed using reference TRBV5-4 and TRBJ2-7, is ETGVTQSPTHLIKTRGQQVTLRCSSQSGHNTVSWYQQALGQGPQFIFQYYREEENGRGNFPPRFSGLQFPNYSSELNVNALELDDSALYLCASSQDRDRPYEQYFGPGTRLTVT.

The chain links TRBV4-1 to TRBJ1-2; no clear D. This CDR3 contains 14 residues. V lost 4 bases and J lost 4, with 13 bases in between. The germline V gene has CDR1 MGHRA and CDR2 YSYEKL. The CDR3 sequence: CASSPEVGSYGYTF. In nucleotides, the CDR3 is TGCGCCAGCAGCCCAGAGGTCGGGTCCTATGGCTACACCTTC.

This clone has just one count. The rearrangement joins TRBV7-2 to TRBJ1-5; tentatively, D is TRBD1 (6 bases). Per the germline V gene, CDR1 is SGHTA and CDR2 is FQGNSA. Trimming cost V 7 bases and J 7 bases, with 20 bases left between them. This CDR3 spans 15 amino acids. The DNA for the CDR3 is TGTGCCAGCAACCTAAGGGGGGGAGGTGACCAGCCCCAGCATTTT. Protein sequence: CASNLRGGGDQPQHF.

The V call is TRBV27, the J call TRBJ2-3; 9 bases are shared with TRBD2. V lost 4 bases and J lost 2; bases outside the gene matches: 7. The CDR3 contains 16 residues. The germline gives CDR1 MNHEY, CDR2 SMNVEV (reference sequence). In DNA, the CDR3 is TGTGCCAGCAGTTCGAGACTAGCGGCACCCACAGATACGCAGTATTTT. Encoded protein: CASSSRLAAPTDTQYF.